This TCR beta chain was sequenced in a study of regulatory T cells in long-lasting Graves disease. Building the TCR beta libraries relied on iRepertoire HTBI primers, and CDR3 regions underwent Arm-PCR. One entry per CDR3 protein results from TCRdb running MiXCR on the multiplex PCR reads. The table records a few hundred thousand distinct CDR3 sequences, about 20% of them present only once. Indicated time point: persistent/refractory GD, antithyroid drugs over 5 years with positive TRAb. From PBMCs, RNA was extracted and then used to make the TCR library. A peripheral blood sample, around 8.5 milliliters in volume, was drawn into EDTA tubes. The CDR3 is made up of 14 amino acids. With 5 bases removed from V and 0 bases from J, the gap between germline ends came to 10 bases. Germline V gives CDR1 SGHAT, CDR2 FQNNGV.

This chain connects TRBV11-2 to TRBJ1-2; D ambiguous. The input for sequencing was peripheral blood mononuclear cells (PBMCs), taken when the disease was refractory, from a patient treated with antithyroid drugs. The TCR comes from a female donor with Graves disease. CDR3 amino acids: CASSTLASNYGYTF. The CDR3 nucleotides read TGTGCCAGCAGCACTTTGGCTTCTAACTATGGCTACACCTTC.